Given below is one T cell receptor (beta chain) in context. The specificity of this receptor is unknown. No base quality values were provided; no much bigger clone lies one nucleotide off. This entry is derived from a study of blood T cell repertoires in COVID-19 (dated by TCRdb to 2019 to 2021). General notes on the study: Samples from collaborators originated in the United States, Italy and Spain and spanned both the acute and convalescent phases of COVID-19. The prospective study material was composed of cDNA or gDNA derived from T cells, B-cell-depleted T cells, or PBMCs. The dataset comprised deeply sampled blood TCRbeta repertoires from subjects exposed to, actively infected with, or recovered from COVID-19. The repertoires were released in a freely available public database meant as a resource for research on the immune response to SARS-CoV-2. Samples were obtained from the ongoing ImmuneRACE study (first 160 participants) and from over 1,000 subjects provided by 6 global collaborators. Nearly every sample came with metadata listing a de-identified subject ID, COVID-19 status, age in years and sex. Where HLA class I and class II types were available, the types were taken from metadata supplied by the sample provider, not from assay-based typing. The paper's findings and limits, for the study overall: Clinical and demographic metadata were provided uncurated, with the amount varying by source and participant.

TCRbeta CDR3 regions were amplified from genomic DNA using the immunoSEQ Assay, a bias-controlled multiplex PCR. The original pipeline was this. Within the assay, amplification of reference gene primers was used to estimate how many nucleated cells each sample contained. Sequence reads were collapsed and filtered to measure the absolute abundance of every unique TCRbeta CDR3 rearrangement. For each sample, productive Simpson clonality was calculated as the square root of Simpson's diversity index over productive rearrangements. TCRdb stores this immuneACCESS table with in-frame sequences only. Part of the clones is absent; in the studies checked, under half of the shortfall reflects unresolved V genes, and no reason is known for the rest. That table furnishes V, J and clone size, whereas the DNA furnished D and trimming. For this sample there are 120,000 to 150,000 clones; around 80% appear just once. The ten largest clones take up under 15% of the sample.

Based on the germline V gene (reference sequence), the CDR1 and CDR2 sequences are SGHKS and YYEKEE. Ends trimmed: V by 4 bases, J by 6 bases; bases unmatched to a gene: 7. The CDR3 starts with the cysteine, ends with the phenylalanine, and has 14 residues. The only DNA kept is the CDR3, 42 bases in frame from the first base. Whole blood was collected in K2EDTA tubes by collaborating institutions according to the institutions' own protocols. For TCRbeta analysis, collaborators shipped samples in one of three forms: frozen whole blood, isolated PBMCs, or DNA extracted from either of those sample types.

The sequence was obtained from an older man with acute or convalescent COVID-19. Recombination connected TRBV5-5 to TRBJ1-5, with 7 bases matching TRBD1. Sequencing input: peripheral blood. The CDR3 sequence is CASSRGQRGQPQHF. The nucleotides read TGTGCCAGCAGCCGGGGACAGAGGGGTCAGCCCCAGCATTTT.